Sequencing of this TCR beta chain was carried out in a study of blood T cell repertoires in COVID-19 (dated by TCRdb to about 2020). Regarding the research as a whole: Collaborator samples came from the United States, Italy and Spain and covered acute and convalescent phases of COVID-19. The samples were drawn from two sources: the first 160 participants of the ongoing ImmuneRACE study, and over 950 subjects contributed by 6 global collaborators. HLA class I and class II types, where available, came from metadata supplied by the sample provider rather than from assay-based typing. A de-identified subject ID, COVID-19 status, age in years and sex were almost always included in the sample metadata. The material from the prospective study consisted of cDNA or gDNA derived from T cells, B-cell-depleted T cells, or PBMCs. The repertoires were made available in a free public database intended to serve as a resource for research on the immune response to SARS-CoV-2. Deeply sampled blood TCRbeta repertoires from subjects exposed to, actively infected with, or recovered from COVID-19 were included in the dataset.

TCRbeta CDR3 regions were amplified from genomic DNA using the immunoSEQ Assay, a bias-controlled multiplex PCR. In the authors' own workflow: Within the assay, amplification of reference gene primers was used to estimate how many nucleated cells each sample contained. Sequence reads were collapsed and filtered to measure the absolute abundance of every unique TCRbeta CDR3 rearrangement. For each sample, productive Simpson clonality was calculated by taking the square root of Simpson's diversity index across productive rearrangements. Imported from immuneACCESS, the table was reduced by TCRdb to in-frame sequences with V and J called. These copies leave out some clones; in studies compared against another copy, an unresolved V gene accounts for under half, and the cause of the remainder is not known. The D gene and trimming were derived from the DNA, and the V and J assignments and clone size from that table. The table for this sample lists around 440,000 clones; about nine tenths of them were counted only once. The ten largest account for roughly 12% of the sample.

From the cysteine up to the phenylalanine, the CDR3 has a length of 15 residues. Only the CDR3 DNA is retained, 45 bases long and in frame from the first base. The CDR1 and CDR2 encoded by the germline V gene are SGHRS and YFSETQ. Here V drops 5 bases and J drops 2 bases, and the junction holds 7 bases not matched to any gene. The paper as a whole reports these results and caveats: The amount of clinical and demographic metadata varied by source and participant and was provided uncurated.

This clone was detected only a few times. It lacks a known antigen. Base quality data are lacking; no much larger clone is found one base away. At one collaborating source in Seattle, patients were enrolled during active infection and were followed longitudinally through the course of disease. Each collaborating institution followed its own protocols to collect whole blood in K2EDTA tubes. For TCRbeta analysis, collaborators shipped samples as frozen whole blood, isolated PBMCs, or DNA extracted from either of those sample types. The TCR comes from a woman between 50 and 59 years old with COVID-19, enrolled during active disease. The chain is assembled from TRBV5-1 and TRBJ2-7, with 10 central nucleotides matching TRBD2. Sample: peripheral blood. In nucleotide form, the sequence is TGCGCCAGCAGATGGTATAGCGGGGGGCCCTACGAGCAGTACTTC. Translated, this gives CASRWYSGGPYEQYF.